This T cell receptor beta chain was sequenced in a study of OX40 agonist ivuxolimab in advanced cancers. Background on the study: Of mixed ages from roughly 23 to 85 and averaging about 56 years, the group was roughly 85% male.

CDR3 length equals 11 residues. The V and J ends lost 0 bases and 6 bases respectively, with 0 bases between them. Germline assignment: CDR1 MGHDK and CDR2 SYGVNS. Study observations and caveats: In CD8+ T cells, expanded clones were on average more numerous than in CD4+.

The method was immunoSEQ multiplex PCR; TCRdb's version includes in-frame clones alone and lacks a portion of them. The repertoire has approximately 58,000 clones, about 83% of them found once; the top ten carry 4.6%. About this clone itself: Its antigen is still unknown.

The clonotype comes from an adult with an advanced solid tumor such as melanoma, head and neck, liver or kidney cancer. The sample here was CD4+ or CD8+ T cells sorted from blood, taken in a trial of the OX40 agonist ivuxolimab. The chain combines TRBV25-1 with TRBJ2-1, with no clear D. CDR3 nucleotides: TGTGCCAGCAGTGAATACAATGAGCAGTTCTTC. Protein product: CASSEYNEQFF.